This T cell receptor beta chain came from a study of blood T cell repertoires in COVID-19. About the research overall: The United States, Italy and Spain provided the acute and convalescent COVID-19 samples. Nucleic acid was either cDNA or gDNA, and it came from T cells, B-cell-depleted T cells, or PBMCs.

The CDR3 has 17 amino acids. The germline V and J ends were trimmed by 2 bases and 0 bases, with 14 bases remaining between them. Looked up from germline, CDR1 is LGHDT and CDR2 is YNNKEL (reference sequence). Method: immunoSEQ multiplex PCR; TCRdb's copy keeps in-frame clones and lacks some. This sample has approximately 90,000 clones, with 87% found just once. The clonotype originates from a human donor in a cohort sampled during active COVID-19. This chain links TRBV3-1 (or the pseudogene TRBV3-2) with TRBJ1-3; possible D gene TRBD1, 6 bases. Material: peripheral blood. In DNA, the CDR3 is TGTGCCAGCAGCCAACAAGGGGGGGGGCACTCTGGAAACACCATATATTTT. Its translation is CASSQQGGGHSGNTIYF.